Sequencing of this T cell receptor (beta chain) was carried out in a study of cytomegalovirus exposure and HLA in healthy donors. Overall study: Out of 150 million to 200 million T cells, an earlier analysis found over 100 million unique TCR beta sequences in total. General study points: Rates of TCR association differed by HLA locus in a later analysis, with DRB1 highest and HLA-C lowest.

CDR1 is MDHEN and CDR2 is SYDVKM in the germline V gene. The CDR3 has 13 amino acids. The germline V and J ends were trimmed by 8 bases and 4 bases, with 12 bases remaining between them. Everyone who donated was a healthy bone marrow donor. Although they were nominally healthy when sampled, donors likely had unrecorded immune exposures. 13 Jbeta primers and 60 Vbeta primers were used for the PCR. Here immunoSEQ multiplex PCR was the method, and the copy in TCRdb shows in-frame clones only, minus some. The sample includes over 150,000 clones, around three quarters of them seen just once. Note on this clone: No antigen is known for it.

The TCR sequence derives from a woman aged 40 to 50 in good health and CMV-seronegative. The rearrangement joins TRBV28 to TRBJ2-1, with a weak D call TRBD2 (6 bases). Sequences were obtained from PBMCs. CDR3 nucleotides: TGTGCCAGCGGAGGGACCTCTTACAATGAGCAGTTCTTC. As protein: CASGGTSYNEQFF.